Each of the 28 T cell receptor beta chains below was sequenced from the same sample in a study of siplizumab effects on memory and regulatory T cells. No cognate antigen is known for these TCRs. This table comes from immunoSEQ multiplex PCR, and its TCRdb copy is limited to in-frame clones, with some not included. Here the sample spans 7,700 or so clones, less than 45% being singletons. An approximately six-day coculture at 37°C was performed with the mixed lymphocyte reaction cells. Source material: CFSE-low (dividing) CD8+ T cells sorted from an allogeneic mixed lymphocyte reaction. The receptor source for this set is a human donor in good health; the cells came from an allogeneic mixed lymphocyte reaction.

A few counts support this clone. The genes are TRBV7-9 and TRBJ2-7, with 9 bases aligning to TRBD1. The germline V gene has CDR1 SEHNR and CDR2 FQNEAQ (reference sequence). The CDR3 runs to 14 residues. V was pared by 4 bases and J by 2 bases, with 3 bases of the junction left unmatched. CDR3 in DNA: TGTGCCAGCAGCTGGGGACAGGGTGCCTACGAGCAGTACTTC. This translates into CASSWGQGAYEQYF. Full variable domain (missing parts from reference TRBV7-9 and TRBJ2-7): DTGVSQNPRHKITKRGQNVTFRCDPISEHNRLYWYRQTLGQGPEFLTYFQNEAQLEKSRLLSDRFSAERPKGSFSTLEIQRTEQGDSAMYLCASSWGQGAYEQYFGPGTRLTVT.

This clone ranks as medium-sized. J is TRBJ2-2 and V is TRBV7-9, with D unclear. Germline assignment: CDR1 SEHNR and CDR2 FQNEAQ (reference sequence). V dropped 1 base and J dropped 0 bases, with 3 bases sitting between them. The CDR3 is made up of 14 amino acids. CDR3 DNA: TGTGCCAGCAGCTTAGTCTCGAACACCGGGGAGCTGTTTTTT. It encodes CASSLVSNTGELFF.

This clone rates as medium-sized. V and J are TRBV10-3 and TRBJ2-7, with 13 bases that match TRBD2. V trimming: 3 bases; J trimming: 3 bases; junction bases outside the gene matches: 5. This CDR3 comprises 16 residues. Germline V gives CDR1 ENHRY, CDR2 SYGVKD. CDR3 in amino acids: CAISDPGLAGNYEQYF. In DNA form, the CDR3 reads TGTGCCATCAGTGACCCGGGACTAGCGGGGAACTACGAGCAGTACTTC.

The chain carries TRBV20-1 and TRBJ1-2; D is possibly TRBD1 (5 bases). The CDR3 runs to 11 residues. Germline values: CDR1 DFQATT, CDR2 SNEGSKA (reference sequence). Deletions cut 6 bases from V and 8 bases from J, with 13 bases between. The CDR3 reads CSAEEDIGYTF. CDR3 nucleotide sequence: TGCAGTGCGGAAGAGGACATAGGCTACACCTTC.

This clone was seen just once. This chain uses TRBV6-1 with TRBJ2-1, with a tentative D call TRBD2 (5 bases). The CDR3 totals 11 residues. Between the trimmed V and J ends, which lost 5 bases and 13 bases, there was a span of 12 bases. Germline lookup yields CDR1 MNHNS and CDR2 SASEGT. CDR3 bases: TGTGCCAGCAGTTACCCAGCGGAACAGTTCTTC. Translation: CASSYPAEQFF.

In its sample, this clone ranks as medium-sized. This sequence joins TRBV29-1 and TRBJ2-7; 8 bases align to TRBD2. J lost 1 base, V lost 5 bases, and 4 bases had no gene match. This CDR3 region has 13 residues. Germline loops: CDR1 SQVTM, CDR2 ANQGSEA. CDR3 DNA sequence: TGCAGCGTTTCAGGCGGGAGGTCCTACGAGCAGTACTTC. Its translation is CSVSGGRSYEQYF.

The CDR3 DNA sequence: TGTGCCAGTAGCTGGACTAGCGGGAGGGCCGGCGACAATGAGCAGTTCTTC. Amino acid sequence: CASSWTSGRAGDNEQFF. The chain recombines TRBV19 with TRBJ2-1; 15 bases line up with TRBD2. The germline gives CDR1 LNHDA, CDR2 SQIVND (reference sequence). V lost 6 bases and J lost 5; bases outside the gene matches: 8. This CDR3 spans 17 amino acids.

This clone has a handful of counts. The chain joins TRBV29-1 to TRBJ2-3, with TRBD2 matching over 12 bases. Germline CDR1 SQVTM, CDR2 ANQGSEA. This CDR3 is 14 amino acids long. The V segment lost 7 bases and the J segment 2 bases; nucleotides outside the gene matches: 4. The CDR3 coding sequence is TGCAGCGCCGCTAGCGGGAGGGCCACAGATACGCAGTATTTT. This sequence encodes CSAASGRATDTQYF.

Within the sample, this clone is medium-sized (0.01 to 0.1%). The V and J genes are TRBV4-3 and TRBJ2-3; D is undetermined. The length of the CDR3 is 17 residues. Germline CDR1 is LGHNA and CDR2 is YSLEER. V lost 0 bases, J lost 4 bases, and 17 bases lay in between. CDR3 protein: CASSQDRALGSADTQYF. The CDR3 DNA follows: TGCGCCAGCAGCCAAGATCGAGCCCTAGGGTCGGCAGATACGCAGTATTTT.

There are a few counts of this clone. The rearrangement links TRBV9 to TRBJ2-7; D not resolved. Germline V lookup: CDR1 SGDLS, CDR2 YYNGEE. The CDR3 is made up of 15 amino acids. The germline V and J ends were trimmed by 2 bases and 2 bases, with 14 bases remaining between them. In DNA, the CDR3 is TGTGCCAGCAGCGTGGGTTCCAGCGCGACCTACGAGCAGTACTTC. The encoded protein is CASSVGSSATYEQYF.

This clone was picked up a small number of times. V and J are TRBV30 and TRBJ2-7; 9 nucleotides match TRBD1. V gave up 2 bases and J gave up 4 bases; unmatched junction bases: 3. The CDR3 consists of 13 residues. From germline, CDR1 is GTSNPN and CDR2 SVGIG (reference sequence). In nucleotides, the CDR3 is TGTGCCTGGAGTTCGGGACAGGGATACGAGCAGTACTTC. Residues: CAWSSGQGYEQYF.

The table lists this clone with a few counts. The chain links TRBV29-1 to TRBJ2-1; no firm D call. Germline V gene lookup returns CDR1 SQVTM and CDR2 ANQGSEA. The CDR3 totals 11 residues. Trimming took off 7 bases at V and 7 bases at J, with 11 bases between the two ends. The chain's CDR3 is CSALLLNEQFF. CDR3 in DNA: TGCAGCGCCCTTCTCCTGAATGAGCAGTTCTTC.

This clone was found a few times. The chain employs TRBV29-1 and TRBJ2-1; 8 bases agree with TRBD1. The CDR3 contains 14 residues. The V and J ends lost 5 bases and 5 bases, in that order; junction bases with no gene match: 8. Germline V gives CDR1 SQVTM, CDR2 ANQGSEA. CDR3 DNA sequence: TGCAGCGTTCAAGGACAGGGTAACCACAATGAGCAGTTCTTC. Translating gives CSVQGQGNHNEQFF.

V gene TRBV7-7 combines with J gene TRBJ2-7, with D possibly being TRBD1 (6 bases). The CDR3 runs to 13 residues. Trimming shortened V by 5 bases and J by 5 bases, and 13 bases separated the two germline ends. Germline V gives CDR1 SSHAT, CDR2 FNYEAQ (reference sequence). The CDR3 nucleotides read TGTGCCAGCAGCCCAGGGACAAGGGACGAGCAGTACTTC. Translating gives CASSPGTRDEQYF. Combining the CDR3 with reference TRBV7-7 and TRBJ2-7 gives the whole variable domain GAGVSQSPRYKVTKRGQDVTLRCDPISSHATLYWYQQALGQGPEFLTYFNYEAQPDKSGLPSDRFSAERPEGSISTLTIQRTEQRDSAMYRCASSPGTRDEQYFGPGTRLTVT.

The genes are TRBV29-1 and TRBJ2-7; TRBD1 matches 8 bases. CDR1 SQVTM and CDR2 ANQGSEA come from the germline V gene. The CDR3 is 14 amino acids. V was pared by 4 bases and J by 2 bases, with 7 bases of the junction left unmatched. Here the CDR3 DNA reads TGCAGCGTTGCATATTGGGACAGGCCCTACGAGCAGTACTTC. This encodes CSVAYWDRPYEQYF.

The V and J genes are TRBV4-1 and TRBJ2-7; D remains ambiguous. The ends were cut back, 0 bases at V and 3 bases at J, with 9 bases in the middle. From germline, CDR1 is MGHRA and CDR2 YSYEKL. The CDR3 contains 14 residues. Here the CDR3 reads CASSQEDSYYEQYF. The CDR3 nucleotides are TGCGCCAGCAGCCAAGAGGATTCCTACTACGAGCAGTACTTC.

This clone is labeled as medium-sized (0.01 to 0.1%). The V call is TRBV4-2, the J call TRBJ2-7; a weak D match, TRBD2 (6 bases). V was cut by 3 bases and J by 3 bases, with 9 bases left in between. CDR3 length: 13 amino acids. The germline CDR1 and CDR2 sequences are LGHNA and YNFKEQ. The CDR3 DNA sequence: TGTGCCAGCAGCCACGGGGGAGACTACGAGCAGTACTTC. This sequence encodes CASSHGGDYEQYF.

This clone turned up a few times. The chain links TRBV7-9 to TRBJ2-2; D gene ambiguous. The CDR3 contains 13 residues. Germline loops: CDR1 SEHNR, CDR2 FQNEAQ (reference sequence). V dropped 5 bases and J dropped 5 bases, with 9 bases sitting between them. The CDR3 sequence is CASSPVQTGELFF. In DNA form, the CDR3 reads TGTGCCAGCAGCCCCGTACAAACCGGGGAGCTGTTTTTT.

This rearrangement joins TRBV4-1 to TRBJ2-1, with TRBD2 matching over 7 bases. The V and J ends lost 0 bases and 6 bases, in that order; junction bases with no gene match: 5. The germline V gene has CDR1 MGHRA and CDR2 YSYEKL. CDR3 length: 15 amino acids. Here the CDR3 DNA reads TGCGCCAGCAGCCAAGAGGCGGGAGATTTCAATGAGCAGTTCTTC. Amino acid sequence: CASSQEAGDFNEQFF.

This clone was detected many times. This chain uses TRBV19 with TRBJ2-1; D unclear. CDR3 length: 13 residues. Trimming took off 7 bases at V and 7 bases at J, with 14 bases between the two ends. The germline CDR1 and CDR2 sequences are LNHDA and SQIVND (reference sequence). This chain's CDR3 is CASTLVRGNEQFF. The CDR3 DNA is TGTGCCAGTACCCTGGTGAGAGGAAATGAGCAGTTCTTC. Full variable domain (remainder filled in from reference TRBV19 and TRBJ2-1): DGGITQSPKYLFRKEGQNVTLSCEQNLNHDAMYWYRQDPGQGLRLIYYSQIVNDFQKGDIAEGYSVSREKKESFPLTVTSAQKNPTAFYLCASTLVRGNEQFFGPGTRLTVL.

J is TRBJ2-5 and V is TRBV10-3; 7 bases map to TRBD2. The V gene's germline CDR1 is ENHRY and CDR2 SYGVKD. The ends lost 4 bases at V and 5 bases at J; junction bases unmatched: 10. This CDR3 region has 15 residues. The chain's CDR3 is CAISGTSQAKETQYF. CDR3 DNA: TGTGCCATCAGTGGGACTAGTCAGGCCAAGGAGACCCAGTACTTC.

This chain joins TRBV7-9 and TRBJ2-2; TRBD2 matches at 8 bases. The germline CDR1 and CDR2 sequences are SEHNR and FQNEAQ (reference sequence). The CDR3 length is 16 residues. V was pared by 3 bases and J by 8 bases, with 11 bases of the junction left unmatched. The CDR3 spells CASSFGTSPNIGELFF. The CDR3 bases are TGTGCCAGCAGCTTCGGGACTAGTCCGAACATAGGGGAGCTGTTTTTT.

By its share, this clone is medium-sized. The genes are TRBV13 and TRBJ2-6; perhaps TRBD1 as D (5 bases). V was pared by 4 bases and J by 0 bases, with 16 bases between. The CDR3 is 18 residues long. The germline CDR1 and CDR2 sequences are PRHDT and FYEKMQ (reference sequence). CDR3 region: CASSSLTTGISGANVLTF. The CDR3 region has the DNA TGTGCCAGCAGCTCCCTGACAACAGGAATCTCTGGGGCCAACGTCCTGACTTTC.

This clone showed up just a few times. The chain is built from TRBV19 and TRBJ2-1, with a tentative D call TRBD2 (6 bases). The germline CDR1 and CDR2 sequences are LNHDA and SQIVND (reference sequence). The CDR3 has 15 amino acids. Trimming pared 1 base from V and 7 bases from J, leaving 14 bases between. The CDR3 DNA follows: TGTGCCAGTAGTATAGTTCGCTTTGGGGGGAATGAGCAGTTCTTC. It codes for CASSIVRFGGNEQFF.

By frequency in the sample, this clone is medium-sized. The chain has TRBV9 and TRBJ2-5; TRBD2 matches at 10 bases. The CDR3 spans 16 residues. V shed 3 bases and J 6 bases; nucleotides not matched to a gene: 11. Germline CDR1 SGDLS, CDR2 YYNGEE. CDR3 residues: CASSEGLAGESKTQYF. CDR3 sequence (DNA): TGTGCCAGCAGCGAGGGGCTAGCGGGAGAGTCCAAGACCCAGTACTTC.

This clone is medium-sized by share. V and J are TRBV29-1 and TRBJ2-3; D unresolved. With 0 bases removed from V and 2 bases from J, the gap between germline ends came to 12 bases. This CDR3 is 15 amino acids long. Germline CDR1 reads SQVTM; CDR2 reads ANQGSEA. The CDR3 region is CSVEDHSRVTDTQYF. For the CDR3, the DNA is TGCAGCGTTGAAGATCATTCTCGGGTCACAGATACGCAGTATTTT.

Worth noting for this clone: In the same sample, other DNA sequences code for this CDR3. This chain joins TRBV6-5 and TRBJ1-1; no clear D gene. The CDR3 consists of 14 residues. The V and J ends lost 0 bases and 2 bases respectively, with 7 bases between them. Per the germline V gene, CDR1 is MNHEY and CDR2 is SVGAGI. CDR3: CASSYSGRNTEAFF. CDR3 nucleotide sequence: TGTGCCAGCAGTTACTCAGGCAGAAACACTGAAGCTTTCTTT.

The gene calls are TRBV27 and TRBJ2-7; 12 bases line up with TRBD2. The CDR3 totals 16 residues. V was pared by 4 bases and J by 5 bases, with 9 bases of the junction left unmatched. The germline CDR1 and CDR2 sequences are MNHEY and SMNVEV (reference sequence). The CDR3 reads CASSYFPGTSGHEQYF. The CDR3 region has the DNA TGTGCCAGCAGTTACTTCCCCGGGACTAGCGGGCACGAGCAGTACTTC.